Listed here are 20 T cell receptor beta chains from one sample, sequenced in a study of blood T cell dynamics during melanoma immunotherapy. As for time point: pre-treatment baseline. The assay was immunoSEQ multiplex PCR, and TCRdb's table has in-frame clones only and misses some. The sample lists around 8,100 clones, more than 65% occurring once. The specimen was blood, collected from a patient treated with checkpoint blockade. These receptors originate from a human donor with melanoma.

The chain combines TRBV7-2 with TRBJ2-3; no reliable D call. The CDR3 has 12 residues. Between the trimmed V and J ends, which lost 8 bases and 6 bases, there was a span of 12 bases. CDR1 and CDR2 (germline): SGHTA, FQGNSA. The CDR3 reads CASASWMDTQYF. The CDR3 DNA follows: TGTGCCAGCGCCTCATGGATGGATACGCAGTATTTT.

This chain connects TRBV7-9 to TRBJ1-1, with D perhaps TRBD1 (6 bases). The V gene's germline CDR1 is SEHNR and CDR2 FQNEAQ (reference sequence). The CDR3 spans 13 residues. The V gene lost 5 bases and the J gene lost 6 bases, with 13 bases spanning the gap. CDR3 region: CASSTQGYAEAFF. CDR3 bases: TGTGCCAGCAGCACTCAGGGGTACGCTGAAGCTTTCTTT.

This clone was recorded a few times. This chain's CDR3 is CASSAAGVGSEAFF. CDR3 coding DNA: TGTGCCAGCAGTGCGGCAGGGGTTGGGTCTGAAGCTTTCTTT. This chain joins TRBV6-1 and TRBJ1-1, with D tentatively TRBD1 (6 bases). The germline V and J ends were trimmed by 4 bases and 6 bases, with 15 bases remaining between them. Germline CDR1 and CDR2: MNHNS and SASEGT. The CDR3 extends over 14 amino acids.

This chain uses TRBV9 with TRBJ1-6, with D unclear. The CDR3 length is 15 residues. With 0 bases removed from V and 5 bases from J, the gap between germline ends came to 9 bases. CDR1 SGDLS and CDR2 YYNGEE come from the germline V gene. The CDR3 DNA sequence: TGTGCCAGCAGCGTAGAGCTTTTCGATAATTCACCCCTCCACTTT. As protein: CASSVELFDNSPLHF.

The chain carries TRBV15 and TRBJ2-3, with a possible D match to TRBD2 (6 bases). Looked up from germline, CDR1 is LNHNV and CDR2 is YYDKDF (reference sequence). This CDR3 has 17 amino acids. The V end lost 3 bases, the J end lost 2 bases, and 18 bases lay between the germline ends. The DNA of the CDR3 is TGTGCCACCAGCAGCCGACTTGGTGGGGGGACCACAGATACGCAGTATTTT. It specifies CATSSRLGGGTTDTQYF.

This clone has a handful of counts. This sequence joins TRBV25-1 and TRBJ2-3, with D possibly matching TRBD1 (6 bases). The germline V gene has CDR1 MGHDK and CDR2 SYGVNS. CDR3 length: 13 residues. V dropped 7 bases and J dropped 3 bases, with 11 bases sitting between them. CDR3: CASIKQGTDTQYF. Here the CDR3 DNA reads TGTGCCAGCATCAAACAGGGTACAGATACGCAGTATTTT. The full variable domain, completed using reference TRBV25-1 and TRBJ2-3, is EADIYQTPRYLVIGTGKKITLECSQTMGHDKMYWYQQDPGMELHLIHYSYGVNSTEKGDLSSESTVSRIRTEHFPLTLESARPSHTSQYLCASIKQGTDTQYFGPGTRLTVL.

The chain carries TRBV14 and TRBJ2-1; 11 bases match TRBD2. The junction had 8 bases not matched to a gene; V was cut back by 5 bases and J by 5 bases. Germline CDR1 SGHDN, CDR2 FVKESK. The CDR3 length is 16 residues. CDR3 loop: CASSYLAGGSDNEQFF. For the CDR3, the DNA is TGTGCCAGCAGCTACCTAGCGGGGGGCAGTGACAATGAGCAGTTCTTC.

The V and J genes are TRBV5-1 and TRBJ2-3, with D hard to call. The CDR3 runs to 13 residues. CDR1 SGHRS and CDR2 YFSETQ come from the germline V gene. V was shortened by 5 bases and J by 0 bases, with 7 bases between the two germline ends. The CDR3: CASRGESTDTQYF. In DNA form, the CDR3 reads TGCGCCAGCAGAGGAGAGAGCACAGATACGCAGTATTTT.

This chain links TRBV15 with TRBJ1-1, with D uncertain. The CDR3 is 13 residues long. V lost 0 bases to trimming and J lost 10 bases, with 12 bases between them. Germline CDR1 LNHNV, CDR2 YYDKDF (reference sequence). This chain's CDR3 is CATSRDSEPVAFF. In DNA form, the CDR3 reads TGTGCCACCAGCAGAGATTCGGAGCCCGTAGCTTTCTTT. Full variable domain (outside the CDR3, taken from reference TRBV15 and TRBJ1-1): DAMVIQNPRYQVTQFGKPVTLSCSQTLNHNVMYWYQQKSSQAPKLLFHYYDKDFNNEADTPDNFQSRRPNTSFCFLDIRSPGLGDTAMYLCATSRDSEPVAFFGQGTRLTVV.

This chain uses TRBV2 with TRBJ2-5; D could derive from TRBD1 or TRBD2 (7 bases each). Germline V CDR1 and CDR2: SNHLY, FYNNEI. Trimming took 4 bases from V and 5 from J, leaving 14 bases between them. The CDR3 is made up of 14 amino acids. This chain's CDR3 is CASSARQGGETQYF. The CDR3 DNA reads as TGTGCCAGCAGTGCCCGGCAGGGGGGGGAGACCCAGTACTTC.

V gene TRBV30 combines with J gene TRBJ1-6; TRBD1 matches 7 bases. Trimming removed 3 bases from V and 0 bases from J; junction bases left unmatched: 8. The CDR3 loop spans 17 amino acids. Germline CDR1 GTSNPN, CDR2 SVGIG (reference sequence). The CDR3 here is CAWRLTGQGSYNSPLHF. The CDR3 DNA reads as TGTGCCTGGAGACTGACAGGGCAAGGCTCCTATAATTCACCCCTCCACTTT.

The CDR3: CASSFRENYGYTF. DNA for the CDR3: TGTGCCAGCAGTTTCCGAGAGAACTATGGCTACACCTTC. V is TRBV28 and J is TRBJ1-2, with D unclear. V gave up 3 bases and J gave up 2 bases, with 7 bases separating them. CDR1 is MDHEN and CDR2 is SYDVKM in the germline V gene. The CDR3 covers 13 residues.

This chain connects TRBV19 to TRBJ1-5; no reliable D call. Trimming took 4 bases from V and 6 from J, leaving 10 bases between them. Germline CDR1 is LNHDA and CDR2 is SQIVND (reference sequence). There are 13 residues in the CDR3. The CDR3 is CASSRAHSQPQHF. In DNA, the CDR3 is TGTGCCAGTAGTAGAGCCCATAGTCAGCCCCAGCATTTT.

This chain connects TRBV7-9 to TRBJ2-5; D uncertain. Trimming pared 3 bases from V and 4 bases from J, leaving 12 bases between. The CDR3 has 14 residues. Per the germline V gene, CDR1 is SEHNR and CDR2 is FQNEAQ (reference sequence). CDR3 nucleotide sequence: TGTGCCAGCAGCTTTCGGGCGGACGGAGAGACCCAGTACTTC. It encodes CASSFRADGETQYF. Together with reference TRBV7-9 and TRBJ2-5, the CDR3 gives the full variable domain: DTGVSQNPRHKITKRGQNVTFRCDPISEHNRLYWYRQTLGQGPEFLTYFQNEAQLEKSRLLSDRFSAERPKGSFSTLEIQRTEQGDSAMYLCASSFRADGETQYFGPGTRLLVL.

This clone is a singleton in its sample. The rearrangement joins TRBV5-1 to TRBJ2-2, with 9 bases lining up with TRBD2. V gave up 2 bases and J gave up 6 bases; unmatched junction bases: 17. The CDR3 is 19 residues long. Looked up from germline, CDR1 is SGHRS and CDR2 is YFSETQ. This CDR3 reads CASSFLGTSHPLGAGELFF. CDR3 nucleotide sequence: TGCGCCAGCAGCTTTCTAGGGACTAGCCACCCGTTGGGGGCCGGGGAGCTGTTTTTT.

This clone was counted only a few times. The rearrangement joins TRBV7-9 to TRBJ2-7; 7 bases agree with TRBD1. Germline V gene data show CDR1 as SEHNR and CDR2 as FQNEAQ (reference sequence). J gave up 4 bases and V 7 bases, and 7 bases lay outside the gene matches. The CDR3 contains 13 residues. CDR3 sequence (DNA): TGTGCCAGCATCCCACCACAGGGGTACGAGCAGTACTTC. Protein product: CASIPPQGYEQYF.

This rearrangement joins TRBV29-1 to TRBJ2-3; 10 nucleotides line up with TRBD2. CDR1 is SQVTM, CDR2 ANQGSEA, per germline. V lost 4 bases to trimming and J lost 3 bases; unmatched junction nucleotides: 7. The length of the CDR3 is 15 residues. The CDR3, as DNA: TGCAGCGTTGCGGCTAGCGGGAGACTGACAGATACGCAGTATTTT. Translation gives CSVAASGRLTDTQYF.

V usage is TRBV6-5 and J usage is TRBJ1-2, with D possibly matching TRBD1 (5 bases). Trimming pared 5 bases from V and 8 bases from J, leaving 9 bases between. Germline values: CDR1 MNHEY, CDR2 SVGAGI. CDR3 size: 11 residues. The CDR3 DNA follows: TGTGCCAGCAGTAACAGGCGCGGCTACACCTTC. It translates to CASSNRRGYTF.

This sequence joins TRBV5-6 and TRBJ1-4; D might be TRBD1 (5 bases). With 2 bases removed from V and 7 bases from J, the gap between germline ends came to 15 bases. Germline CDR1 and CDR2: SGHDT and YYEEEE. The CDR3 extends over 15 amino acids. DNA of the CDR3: TGTGCCAGCAGCTTTAGAAGTCAGGGCGGTGAAAAACTGTTTTTT. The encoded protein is CASSFRSQGGEKLFF.

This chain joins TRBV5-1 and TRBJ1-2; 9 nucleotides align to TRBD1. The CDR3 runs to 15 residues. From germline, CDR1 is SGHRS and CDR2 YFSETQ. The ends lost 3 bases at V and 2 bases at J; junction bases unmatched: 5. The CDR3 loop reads CASSSTGGGNYGYTF. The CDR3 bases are TGCGCCAGCAGCTCTACAGGGGGCGGCAACTATGGCTACACCTTC.